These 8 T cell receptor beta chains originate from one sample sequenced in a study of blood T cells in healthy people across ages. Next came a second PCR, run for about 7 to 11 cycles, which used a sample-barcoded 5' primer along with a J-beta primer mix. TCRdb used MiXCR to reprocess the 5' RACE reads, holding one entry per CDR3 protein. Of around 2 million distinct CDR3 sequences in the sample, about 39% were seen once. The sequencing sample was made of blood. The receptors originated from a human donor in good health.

CDR3 protein: CSAVVENTEAFF. The DNA of the CDR3 is TGCAGTGCTGTTGTTGAGAACACTGAAGCTTTCTTT. J is TRBJ1-1 and V is TRBV20-1; no reliable D call. The V gene lost 5 bases and the J gene lost 1 base, with 8 bases spanning the gap. The CDR3 contains 12 residues. The germline V gene has CDR1 DFQATT and CDR2 SNEGSKA (reference sequence).

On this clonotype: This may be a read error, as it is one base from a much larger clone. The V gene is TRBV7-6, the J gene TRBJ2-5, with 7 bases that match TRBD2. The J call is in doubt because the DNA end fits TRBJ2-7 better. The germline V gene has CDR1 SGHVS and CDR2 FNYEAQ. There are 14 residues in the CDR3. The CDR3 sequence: CASSLAGEENEQYF. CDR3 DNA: TGTGCCAGCAGCTTGGCGGGAGAGGAGAACGAGCAGTACTTC.

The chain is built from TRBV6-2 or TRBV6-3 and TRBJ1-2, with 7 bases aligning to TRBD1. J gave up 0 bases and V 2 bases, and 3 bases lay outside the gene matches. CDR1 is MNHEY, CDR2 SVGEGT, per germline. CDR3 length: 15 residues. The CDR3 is CASSYGQAANYGYTF. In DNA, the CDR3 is TGTGCCAGCAGTTACGGACAGGCAGCTAACTATGGCTACACCTTC.

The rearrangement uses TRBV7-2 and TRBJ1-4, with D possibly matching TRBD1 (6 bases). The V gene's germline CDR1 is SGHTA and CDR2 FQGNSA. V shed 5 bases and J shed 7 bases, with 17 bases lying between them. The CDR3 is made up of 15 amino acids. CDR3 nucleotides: TGTGCCAGCAGCCTAGTGGGGGCGGGCGGTGAAAAACTGTTTTTT. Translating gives CASSLVGAGGEKLFF.

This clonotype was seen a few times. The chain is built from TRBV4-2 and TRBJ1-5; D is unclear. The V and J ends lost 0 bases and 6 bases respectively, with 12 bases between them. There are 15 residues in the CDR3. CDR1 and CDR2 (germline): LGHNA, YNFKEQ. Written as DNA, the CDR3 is TGTGCCAGCAGCCAAGATCACGACTTAGGTCAGCCCCAGCATTTT. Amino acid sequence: CASSQDHDLGQPQHF.

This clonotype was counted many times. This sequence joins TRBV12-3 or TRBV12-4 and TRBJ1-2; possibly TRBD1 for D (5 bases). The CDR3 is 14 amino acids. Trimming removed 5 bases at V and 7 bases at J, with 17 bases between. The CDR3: CASSLSGVQGGYTF. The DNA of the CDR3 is TGTGCCAGCAGTCTGTCTGGGGTCCAGGGTGGCTACACCTTC.

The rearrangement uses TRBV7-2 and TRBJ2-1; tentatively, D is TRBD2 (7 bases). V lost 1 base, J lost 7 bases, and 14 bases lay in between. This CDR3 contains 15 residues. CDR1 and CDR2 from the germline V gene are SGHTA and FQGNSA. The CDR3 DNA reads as TGTGCCAGCAGCTTAGTTGGGGGGGCCCTAAATGAGCAGTTCTTC. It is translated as CASSLVGGALNEQFF.

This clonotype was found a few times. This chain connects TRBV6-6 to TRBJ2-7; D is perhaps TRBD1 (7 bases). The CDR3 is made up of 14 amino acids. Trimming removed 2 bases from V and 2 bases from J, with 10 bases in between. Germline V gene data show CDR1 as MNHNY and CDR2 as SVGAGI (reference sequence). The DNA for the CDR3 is TGTGCCAGCAGTTACGCGGGACAGCCCTACGAGCAGTACTTC. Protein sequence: CASSYAGQPYEQYF.